Following are 30 T cell receptor beta chains from one sample sequenced in a study of cytomegalovirus exposure and HLA in healthy donors. The PCR made use of 60 Vbeta and 13 Jbeta primers. The protocol was immunoSEQ multiplex PCR, while the TCRdb copy is restricted to in-frame clones and leaves out a portion. This sample yields 120,000 or so clones, of which 17% are seen a single time; roughly 2.7% belongs to the top ten. Material for sequencing was PBMCs. All receptors come from a female donor in good health and CMV-seropositive.

To note about this clone: The junction differs from germline at one of its ends, possibly a read error. The J gene is TRBJ2-7, the V gene TRBV30; 10 nucleotides agree with TRBD1. The CDR3 covers 17 residues. Germline CDR1 reads GTSNPN; CDR2 reads SVGIG (reference sequence). CDR3 in amino acids: CARSASPWDRGSYEQYF. DNA of the CDR3: TGTGCCCGGAGTGCCTCCCCATGGGACAGGGGAAGCTACGAGCAGTACTTC.

The chain recombines TRBV5-1 with TRBJ2-7; 7 bases map to TRBD1. The CDR3 spans 17 residues. V lost 1 base and J lost 2; bases outside the gene matches: 12. CDR1 is SGHRS and CDR2 is YFSETQ in the germline V gene. The CDR3 bases are TGCGCCAGCAGCTTGCCCCTAGGACAGGTACTTCCCTACGAGCAGTACTTC. Its protein product is CASSLPLGQVLPYEQYF.

This clone occurred once. The chain couples TRBV18 to TRBJ2-7; D is possibly TRBD2 (6 bases). The V end was cut by 3 bases, the J end by 3 bases, with 9 bases between. The CDR3 contains 13 residues. Germline V gene data show CDR1 as KGHSH and CDR2 as LQKENI. The CDR3 bases are TGTGCCAGCTCACCGACTAGGGACTACGAGCAGTACTTC. Amino acids: CASSPTRDYEQYF.

This clone was counted between two and nine times. The V call is TRBV9, the J call TRBJ1-1; possible D gene TRBD1, 6 bases. This CDR3 has 13 amino acids. Germline V gives CDR1 SGDLS, CDR2 YYNGEE. Trimming took off 4 bases at V and 9 bases at J, with 16 bases between the two ends. DNA for the CDR3: TGTGCCAGCAGCCCCACCTCCCAGGGGAAAGCTTTCTTT. Residues: CASSPTSQGKAFF.

This clone was counted a few times. This chain links TRBV30 with TRBJ1-3; 7 nucleotides line up with TRBD1. The CDR3 runs to 18 residues. CDR1 and CDR2 from the germline V gene are GTSNPN and SVGIG (reference sequence). J was trimmed by 0 bases and V by 2 bases; bases with no gene match: 13. The CDR3 DNA reads TGTGCCTGGAGTCGACAGGGATTCCGACCAAGCTCTGGAAACACCATATATTTT. Encoded protein: CAWSRQGFRPSSGNTIYF.

In DNA, the CDR3 is TGTGCCAGCAGCTTGGTTAGCTTTTTTCCCGGGGAGCTGTTTTTT. This translates into CASSLVSFFPGELFF. The chain recombines TRBV7-2 with TRBJ2-2; D gene unclear. The germline V and J ends were trimmed by 3 bases and 6 bases, with 14 bases remaining between them. The CDR3 spans 15 residues. The V gene's germline CDR1 is SGHTA and CDR2 FQGNSA.

This clone was seen only a few times. This chain connects TRBV29-1 to TRBJ2-7, with 9 bases lining up with TRBD1. V dropped 4 bases and J dropped 4; count of bases not matched to a gene: 5. This CDR3 spans 13 amino acids. CDR1 and CDR2 (germline): SQVTM, ANQGSEA. CDR3 sequence (DNA): TGCAGCGTTGGGAGGACAGGGGCGTACGAGCAGTACTTC. It codes for CSVGRTGAYEQYF.

The V gene is TRBV19, the J gene TRBJ1-3; D call uncertain. Germline V CDR1 and CDR2: LNHDA, SQIVND (reference sequence). The CDR3 is made up of 14 amino acids. The V end was cut by 3 bases, the J end by 7 bases, with 13 bases between. CDR3 protein: CASSIRVEPNTIYF. Here the CDR3 DNA reads TGTGCCAGTAGTATTCGCGTCGAACCCAACACCATATATTTT.

This chain connects TRBV5-3 to TRBJ1-1; no reliable D call. TRBV5-3 is treated as an ORF (open reading frame) with a function not yet certain. The germline V and J ends were trimmed by 0 bases and 6 bases, with 6 bases remaining between them. CDR3 size: 12 residues. DNA of the CDR3: TGTGCCAGAAGCTTGGACACCTCTGAAGCTTTCTTT. Amino acid sequence: CARSLDTSEAFF.

Details on this clone: At one end, the junction sequence differs from germline, possibly due to a read error. The genes are TRBV7-7 and TRBJ2-1; the match to TRBD2 covers 13 bases. The germline CDR1 and CDR2 sequences are SSHAT and FNYEAQ (reference sequence). This CDR3 region has 16 residues. The CDR3, as DNA: TGTGCTAGCAGCTTAGGACTAGCGGGAGACTACAATGAGCAGTTCTTC. It is translated as CASSLGLAGDYNEQFF.

This sequence joins TRBV30 and TRBJ2-6, with a tentative D call TRBD2 (6 bases). This CDR3 spans 18 amino acids. Trimming took 4 bases from V and 0 from J, leaving 19 bases between them. Germline CDR1 reads GTSNPN; CDR2 reads SVGIG (reference sequence). CDR3: CAWITAGQILSGANVLTF. The CDR3 DNA reads TGTGCCTGGATCACGGCGGGGCAGATCCTCTCTGGGGCCAACGTCCTGACTTTC.

This clone was recorded a few times. The chain is built from TRBV9 and TRBJ1-1, with TRBD1 matching 8 bases. Unmatched junction bases numbered 6, after V lost 1 base and J lost 4 bases. The germline V gene has CDR1 SGDLS and CDR2 YYNGEE. This CDR3 is 15 amino acids long. The CDR3 spells CASSVSITGGTEAFF. The CDR3 DNA follows: TGTGCCAGCAGCGTATCTATTACAGGGGGCACTGAAGCTTTCTTT.

This clone showed up just once. The gene calls are TRBV4-2 and TRBJ2-5; 7 positions match TRBD1. The germline CDR1 and CDR2 sequences are LGHNA and YNFKEQ. This CDR3 comprises 14 residues. J was trimmed by 5 bases and V by 0 bases; bases with no gene match: 3. CDR3 sequence (DNA): TGTGCCAGCAGCCAAGATAAGGGGGCCGAGACCCAGTACTTC. The encoded protein is CASSQDKGAETQYF.

The chain employs TRBV30 and TRBJ1-6; tentatively, D is TRBD1 (6 bases). The V gene lost 5 bases and the J gene lost 11 bases, with 13 bases spanning the gap. Germline loops: CDR1 GTSNPN, CDR2 SVGIG (reference sequence). The CDR3 extends over 12 amino acids. The CDR3 sequence: CAWAGALPPLHF. The CDR3 DNA follows: TGTGCCTGGGCAGGGGCTCTTCCACCCCTCCACTTT.

This chain connects TRBV27 to TRBJ2-1; 9 bases are a match to TRBD2. CDR1 is MNHEY, CDR2 SMNVEV, per germline (reference sequence). The V gene end was trimmed by 6 bases and the J gene end by 4 bases; junction bases not matched to a gene: 4. CDR3 length: 14 residues. The CDR3 protein is CASSASGIYNEQFF. CDR3 bases: TGTGCCAGCAGCGCTAGCGGGATTTACAATGAGCAGTTCTTC.

The rearrangement uses TRBV9 and TRBJ2-7; possible D gene TRBD1, 6 bases. V dropped 2 bases and J dropped 5 bases, with 14 bases sitting between them. Germline V gene data show CDR1 as SGDLS and CDR2 as YYNGEE. The CDR3 extends over 14 amino acids. CDR3 sequence: CASSVNPHRDEQYF. CDR3 nucleotide sequence: TGTGCCAGCAGCGTTAACCCCCACAGGGACGAGCAGTACTTC.

This chain connects TRBV7-9 to TRBJ1-3; a weak D match, TRBD1 (6 bases). The CDR3 spans 14 residues. V lost 5 bases to trimming and J lost 5 bases, with 13 bases between them. Germline values: CDR1 SEHNR, CDR2 FQNEAQ (reference sequence). CDR3 loop: CASSPGTSRNTIYF. In DNA, the CDR3 is TGTGCCAGCAGCCCGGGGACATCTAGAAACACCATATATTTT. The whole variable domain, remainder taken from reference TRBV7-9 and TRBJ1-3, is DTGVSQNPRHKITKRGQNVTFRCDPISEHNRLYWYRQTLGQGPEFLTYFQNEAQLEKSRLLSDRFSAERPKGSFSTLEIQRTEQGDSAMYLCASSPGTSRNTIYFGEGSWLTVV.

The CDR3 nucleotides read TGTGCCAGCAGGGTCGGACATGATAGCACAGATACGCAGTATTTT. It translates to CASRVGHDSTDTQYF. The chain employs TRBV2 and TRBJ2-3; D is possibly TRBD1 (5 bases). This CDR3 is built from 15 residues. The germline V gene has CDR1 SNHLY and CDR2 FYNNEI. Trimming took off 6 bases at V and 0 bases at J, with 13 bases between the two ends.

The rearrangement joins TRBV30 to TRBJ2-2, with 9 bases aligning to TRBD2. Looked up from germline, CDR1 is GTSNPN and CDR2 is SVGIG (reference sequence). CDR3 size: 19 residues. Trimming cost V 3 bases and J 0 bases; bases outside gene matches: 14. The CDR3 nucleotides are TGTGCCTGGAGCCTATGGAGAGTAGCGGGGGCTTCGAACACCGGGGAGCTGTTTTTT. It yields the protein CAWSLWRVAGASNTGELFF.

V is TRBV18 and J is TRBJ1-4; D not certain. Germline CDR1 is KGHSH and CDR2 is LQKENI. The CDR3 runs to 16 residues. Trimming left V 2 bases short and J 0 bases short, with 10 bases between. For the CDR3, the DNA is TGTGCCAGCTCACCAAATTCTCCAGCAACTAATGAAAAACTGTTTTTT. It encodes CASSPNSPATNEKLFF. The full variable domain, completed using reference TRBV18 and TRBJ1-4, is NAGVMQNPRHLVRRRGQEARLRCSPMKGHSHVYWYRQLPEEGLKFMVYLQKENIIDESGMPKERFSAEFPKEGPSILRIQQVVRGDSAAYFCASSPNSPATNEKLFFGSGTQLSVL.

There are a few counts of this clone. The chain joins TRBV10-1 to TRBJ1-2; D gene unclear. The CDR3 is 13 amino acids. Germline V CDR1 and CDR2: WNHNN, SYGVQD (reference sequence). The ends were cut back, 8 bases at V and 0 bases at J, with 10 bases in the middle. CDR3 nucleotides: TGCGCCAGCGCCGCCGGGGCTAACTATGGCTACACCTTC. Translation gives CASAAGANYGYTF.

This clone has only a few counts. The CDR3 nucleotides read TGCGCCAGCAAAGGGACAGGGTCTGCCACTGAAGCTTTCTTT. Translated: CASKGTGSATEAFF. This sequence joins TRBV5-1 and TRBJ1-1; 9 nucleotides agree with TRBD1. Looked up from germline, CDR1 is SGHRS and CDR2 is YFSETQ. The CDR3 contains 14 residues. V gave up 6 bases and J gave up 4 bases; unmatched junction bases: 7.

The gene calls are TRBV6-5 and TRBJ2-2; D gene ambiguous. The CDR3 has 16 amino acids. Per the germline V gene, CDR1 is MNHEY and CDR2 is SVGAGI. Trimming shortened V by 1 base and J by 0 bases, and 9 bases separated the two germline ends. Here the CDR3 DNA reads TGTGCCAGCAGTTACTTCTATAAATCGAACACCGGGGAGCTGTTTTTT. This translates into CASSYFYKSNTGELFF.

This clone was counted only a few times. The gene calls are TRBV29-1 and TRBJ2-3; D is possibly TRBD2 (6 bases). V gave up 5 bases and J gave up 4 bases, with 19 bases separating them. Germline CDR1 SQVTM, CDR2 ANQGSEA. The CDR3 runs 15 residues. CDR3 region: CSVITAMTSSDTQYF. The CDR3 DNA follows: TGCAGCGTTATCACGGCGATGACTAGTTCAGATACGCAGTATTTT.

V usage is TRBV5-1 and J usage is TRBJ1-1, with D unclear. This CDR3 region has 14 residues. Germline lookup yields CDR1 SGHRS and CDR2 YFSETQ. Trimming stripped 4 bases from V and 1 base from J, with 11 bases between. The CDR3 spells CASSILTENTEAFF. CDR3 in DNA: TGCGCCAGCAGCATACTCACAGAGAACACTGAAGCTTTCTTT.

There are a few counts of this clone. The chain carries TRBV15 and TRBJ2-2; 8 positions match TRBD1. J lost 8 bases, V lost 6 bases, and 5 bases had no gene match. The germline CDR1 and CDR2 sequences are LNHNV and YYDKDF (reference sequence). The CDR3 extends over 13 amino acids. The CDR3 spells CATRGQGAGELFF. For the CDR3, the DNA is TGTGCCACCAGAGGTCAGGGGGCAGGGGAGCTGTTTTTT.

This clone has more than one count but fewer than ten. The V and J genes are TRBV2 and TRBJ1-6; the match to TRBD1 covers 7 bases. V lost 4 bases and J lost 7; bases outside the gene matches: 7. This CDR3 has 15 residues. Germline V gives CDR1 SNHLY, CDR2 FYNNEI. In DNA form, the CDR3 reads TGTGCCAGCAGTGGTACAGGGGCTTGGAATTCACCCCTCCACTTT. As protein: CASSGTGAWNSPLHF. The full variable domain, with the rest looked up from reference TRBV2 and TRBJ1-6, is EPEVTQTPSHQVTQMGQEVILRCVPISNHLYFYWYRQILGQKVEFLVSFYNNEISEKSEIFDDQFSVERPDGSNFTLKIRSTKLEDSAMYFCASSGTGAWNSPLHFGNGTRLTVT.

The chain joins TRBV10-3 to TRBJ2-5, with 12 bases matching TRBD2. V was clipped by 6 bases and J by 3 bases; unmatched bases: 2. Germline CDR1 and CDR2: ENHRY and SYGVKD. This CDR3 has 14 residues. The CDR3 region is CAIRTSGGEETQYF. CDR3 DNA: TGTGCCATCAGGACTAGCGGGGGCGAAGAGACCCAGTACTTC.

The gene calls are TRBV28 and TRBJ2-7, with 8 bases that match TRBD1. V lost 5 bases, J lost 2 bases, and 8 bases stayed unmatched. The CDR3 consists of 15 residues. In germline, CDR1 is MDHEN, CDR2 SYDVKM. CDR3 coding DNA: TGTGCCAGCAGTCCCCCGGACAGGGACGCCTACGAGCAGTACTTC. This encodes CASSPPDRDAYEQYF. The variable domain in full, with the rest retrieved from reference TRBV28 and TRBJ2-7, is DVKVTQSSRYLVKRTGEKVFLECVQDMDHENMFWYRQDPGLGLRLIYFSYDVKMKEKGDIPEGYSVSREKKERFSLILESASTNQTSMYLCASSPPDRDAYEQYFGPGTRLTVT.

This clone was recorded a few times. The chain couples TRBV5-1 to TRBJ1-1; 8 bases align to TRBD1. The CDR3 contains 16 residues. With 5 bases clipped from V and 0 bases from J, the junction kept 9 bases outside the gene matches. CDR1 is SGHRS and CDR2 is YFSETQ in the germline V gene. The CDR3 DNA is TGCGCCAGCAGACCCTCAGGGGGCGGATTGAACACTGAAGCTTTCTTT. It encodes CASRPSGGGLNTEAFF.